This T cell receptor (beta chain) was sequenced in a study of blood T cell repertoires in COVID-19. About the study: The United States, Italy and Spain supplied acute and convalescent COVID-19 samples. Nucleic acid was either cDNA or gDNA, and it came from T cells, B-cell-depleted T cells, or PBMCs.

Authors' analysis steps: Amplified reference gene primers provided the basis for estimating nucleated cell counts. Clones were sequenced by immunoSEQ multiplex PCR, and TCRdb holds only the in-frame ones, with some missing. V and J calls and clone size are copied from that table; D and trimming were computed from the DNA. Of around 160,000 clones in the sample, approximately 80% were seen once. Sample: peripheral blood. This receptor was identified in a human donor in a cohort sampled during active COVID-19.

CDR3 in amino acids: CASIRDTYNEQFF. The CDR3 DNA reads TGTGCCAGCATCCGGGACACTTACAATGAGCAGTTCTTC. The V and J genes are TRBV2 and TRBJ2-1, with D perhaps TRBD1 (6 bases). The CDR3 spans 13 residues. With 7 bases removed from V and 4 bases from J, the gap between germline ends came to 11 bases. The germline gives CDR1 SNHLY, CDR2 FYNNEI.